Sequencing of this T cell receptor (beta chain) was carried out in a study of blood T cell repertoires in COVID-19 (dated by TCRdb to 2018 to 2020). About the study as a whole: The collaborator samples originated in the United States, Italy and Spain and spanned the acute and convalescent phases of COVID-19. The material from the prospective study consisted of cDNA or gDNA derived from T cells, B-cell-depleted T cells, or PBMCs. Subjects who had been exposed to COVID-19, were actively infected with it, or had recovered from it provided the deeply sampled blood TCRbeta repertoires that made up the dataset. The repertoires were made available in a free public database intended to serve as a resource for research on the immune response to SARS-CoV-2. The samples were drawn from the first 160 participants of the ongoing ImmuneRACE study and from 1,254 subjects provided by 6 global collaborators. A de-identified subject ID, COVID-19 status, age in years and sex were almost always included in the sample metadata. Where available, HLA class I and class II types were taken from metadata supplied by the sample provider and were not determined by assay-based typing.

About this clone: Its specific antigen is unknown. No clone much larger than this one lies a single base away; base qualities are absent.

Samples from volunteer blood donors who had recovered from COVID-19 were contributed by a second Seattle source. The collaborating institutions used their own protocols to collect whole blood in K2EDTA tubes. For TCRbeta analysis, collaborators shipped samples as frozen whole blood, isolated PBMCs, or DNA extracted from either of those sample types. The germline V gene (reference sequence) supplies CDR1 MNHEY and CDR2 SMNVEV. At the junction V is shortened by 6 bases and J by 10 bases; bases outside the gene matches: 12. The CDR3 runs 15 amino acids, cysteine and phenylalanine included. Here the CDR3 DNA is all that survives: 45 bases in frame from base 1. TCRbeta CDR3 regions were amplified from genomic DNA using the immunoSEQ Assay, a bias-controlled multiplex PCR. The authors processed their data as follows. The number of nucleated cells in each sample was estimated from the amplification of reference gene primers within the assay. To quantify the absolute abundance of each unique TCRbeta CDR3 rearrangement, sequence reads were collapsed and filtered. Productive Simpson clonality was computed per sample as the square root of Simpson's diversity index over productive rearrangements. In its TCRdb copy, this immuneACCESS table keeps in-frame sequences only and misses some clones. Where compared with another copy, unresolved V genes explain less than half of these, and the others have no known cause. V and J calls and clone size are those listed in that table; D and trimming were worked out from the DNA. Here the sample has about 150,000 clones; 88% occur a single time. 2% to 2.5% of the sample rests with the top ten.

Broad study findings and their caveats: The amount of clinical and demographic metadata varied by source and participant and was provided uncurated.

Sequences were obtained from peripheral blood. The TCR was taken from a man in his fifties or sixties who had recovered from COVID-19. The V gene is TRBV27 and the J gene is TRBJ2-1, with 10 bases aligning to TRBD1. Read as DNA, the sequence is TGTGCCAGCAGGGGCATGGGGACAGGGGAGGAGGAGCAGTTCTTC. This encodes CASRGMGTGEEEQFF.